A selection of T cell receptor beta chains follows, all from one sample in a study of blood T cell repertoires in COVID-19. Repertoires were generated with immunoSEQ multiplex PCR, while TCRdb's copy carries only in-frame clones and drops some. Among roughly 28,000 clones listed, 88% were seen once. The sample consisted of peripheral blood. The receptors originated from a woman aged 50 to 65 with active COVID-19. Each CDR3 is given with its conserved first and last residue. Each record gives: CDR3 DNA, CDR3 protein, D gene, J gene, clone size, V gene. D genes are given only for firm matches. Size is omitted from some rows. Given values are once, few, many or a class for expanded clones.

CDR3 DNA: TGTGCCTGGAGTGGGGACAGGGGGCTCGAGCAGTACTTC; CDR3 protein: CAWSGDRGLEQYF; D gene: TRBD1; J gene: TRBJ2-7; clone size: few; V gene: TRBV30
CDR3 DNA: TGCGCCAGCAGCTTTCCCGGGACAGGGTCTCGGGAGCAGTACTTC; CDR3 protein: CASSFPGTGSREQYF; D gene: TRBD1; J gene: TRBJ2-7; clone size: NA; V gene: TRBV5-1
CDR3 DNA: TGTGCCAGCAGCGAGGGCAGGGGTCGGAACACTGAAGCTTTCTTT; CDR3 protein: CASSEGRGRNTEAFF; D gene: NA; J gene: TRBJ1-1; clone size: NA; V gene: TRBV9
CDR3 DNA: TGTGCCAGCAACCTAGCGGGAGTCTCCTACGAGCAGTACTTC; CDR3 protein: CASNLAGVSYEQYF; D gene: TRBD2; J gene: TRBJ2-7; clone size: NA; V gene: TRBV28
CDR3 DNA: TGTGCCAGCAGCCAAGATATCTCCTACAATGAGCAGTTCTTC; CDR3 protein: CASSQDISYNEQFF; D gene: NA; J gene: TRBJ2-1; clone size: NA; V gene: TRBV14
CDR3 DNA: TGCAGTGCCCAAACAGGTGCTGAAGCTTTCTTT; CDR3 protein: CSAQTGAEAFF; D gene: NA; J gene: TRBJ1-1; clone size: NA; V gene: TRBV20-1
CDR3 DNA: TGTGCCAGCAGCTGGGACAGCACGAATTCACCCCTCCACTTT; CDR3 protein: CASSWDSTNSPLHF; D gene: TRBD1; J gene: TRBJ1-6; clone size: NA; V gene: TRBV11-3
CDR3 DNA: TGTGCCAGTAGTACGATTTACGACAGGGACGAGCAGTACTTC; CDR3 protein: CASSTIYDRDEQYF; D gene: TRBD1; J gene: TRBJ2-7; clone size: NA; V gene: TRBV19
CDR3 DNA: TGTGCCAGCAGTCCGGGACAGGGTGAGACTGAAGCTTTCTTT; CDR3 protein: CASSPGQGETEAFF; D gene: TRBD1; J gene: TRBJ1-1; clone size: NA; V gene: TRBV2
CDR3 DNA: TGTGCCAGCAGCCGCCGAGACGGAGTTTACAATGAGCAGTTCTTC; CDR3 protein: CASSRRDGVYNEQFF; D gene: NA; J gene: TRBJ2-1; clone size: NA; V gene: TRBV5-6
CDR3 DNA: TGTGCCAGCAGTCCTACCGGGACAGGGTGGGATGAGCAGTTCTTC; CDR3 protein: CASSPTGTGWDEQFF; D gene: TRBD1; J gene: TRBJ2-1; clone size: NA; V gene: TRBV28
CDR3 DNA: TGTGCCAGCAGCTTAAACGGGGGAGGCTACACCTTC; CDR3 protein: CASSLNGGGYTF; D gene: NA; J gene: TRBJ1-2; clone size: NA; V gene: TRBV7-3
CDR3 DNA: TGTGCCAGCAGCCAAGCGGCCAGAGAGGCAGGGGGCTCCTACGAGCAGTACTTC; CDR3 protein: CASSQAAREAGGSYEQYF; D gene: TRBD1; J gene: TRBJ2-7; clone size: NA; V gene: TRBV3-1/TRBV3-2
CDR3 DNA: TGTGCCAGCAGTGGCGGAGGACTAGTGGGGAGCTCCTACAATGAGCAGTTCTTC; CDR3 protein: CASSGGGLVGSSYNEQFF; D gene: TRBD2; J gene: TRBJ2-1; clone size: NA; V gene: TRBV2
CDR3 DNA: TGCGCCAGCAGCCCGACTGTCGGGGGGAATGGCTACACCTTC; CDR3 protein: CASSPTVGGNGYTF; D gene: NA; J gene: TRBJ1-2; clone size: NA; V gene: TRBV5-1
CDR3 DNA: TGTGCCACTAGCGGCCCCTCTAACAATGAGCAGTTCTTC; CDR3 protein: CATSGPSNNEQFF; D gene: TRBD2; J gene: TRBJ2-1; clone size: NA; V gene: TRBV10-3
CDR3 DNA: TGTGCCAGCACCCCGGGACTGAGCTTCTACAATGAGCAGTTCTTC; CDR3 protein: CASTPGLSFYNEQFF; D gene: NA; J gene: TRBJ2-1; clone size: NA; V gene: TRBV7-6
CDR3 DNA: TGTGCCTGGAGTCCAGGGACTAGTAGTGTTGAACAGTTCTTC; CDR3 protein: CAWSPGTSSVEQFF; D gene: TRBD2; J gene: TRBJ2-1; clone size: NA; V gene: TRBV30
CDR3 DNA: TGTGCCAGCAGTTTCGAGGGGAACACTGAAGCTTTCTTT; CDR3 protein: CASSFEGNTEAFF; D gene: NA; J gene: TRBJ1-1; clone size: NA; V gene: TRBV27
CDR3 DNA: TGTGCCAGCAGACCGGGAAATCCAGGCTACACCTTC; CDR3 protein: CASRPGNPGYTF; D gene: NA; J gene: TRBJ1-2; clone size: NA; V gene: TRBV2
CDR3 DNA: TGTGCCAGCTGGAGGAGCACAGATACGCAGTATTTT; CDR3 protein: CASWRSTDTQYF; D gene: NA; J gene: TRBJ2-3; clone size: NA; V gene: TRBV27
CDR3 DNA: TGTGCCAGCAGGCAGGGAGGTGGCACCGGGGAGCTGTTTTTT; CDR3 protein: CASRQGGGTGELFF; D gene: NA; J gene: TRBJ2-2; clone size: NA; V gene: TRBV7-3
CDR3 DNA: TGCGCCAGCAGCCCCGGACTAGCGGGAGCAGATACGCAGTATTTT; CDR3 protein: CASSPGLAGADTQYF; D gene: TRBD2; J gene: TRBJ2-3; clone size: NA; V gene: TRBV5-1
CDR3 DNA: TGTGCCAGTAGTATCGGGGTTGGACTAGCGTACGAGCAGTACTTC; CDR3 protein: CASSIGVGLAYEQYF; D gene: TRBD2; J gene: TRBJ2-7; clone size: few; V gene: TRBV19
CDR3 DNA: TGTGCCATCAGTGAGTCTCTTCTACATGGCTACACCTTC; CDR3 protein: CAISESLLHGYTF; D gene: NA; J gene: TRBJ1-2; clone size: NA; V gene: TRBV10-3
CDR3 DNA: TGCAGCGCAAGGGACAGGGACTATGGCTACACCTTC; CDR3 protein: CSARDRDYGYTF; D gene: TRBD1; J gene: TRBJ1-2; clone size: once; V gene: TRBV29-1
CDR3 DNA: TGTGCCAGCAGTTCCACAGGGGTTGGGGGCTACACCTTC; CDR3 protein: CASSSTGVGGYTF; D gene: TRBD1; J gene: TRBJ1-2; clone size: few; V gene: TRBV27
CDR3 DNA: TGCGCCAGCAGCCAATCTCCCCTAGCGGGGCCATACAATGAGCAGTTCTTC; CDR3 protein: CASSQSPLAGPYNEQFF; D gene: TRBD2; J gene: TRBJ2-1; clone size: NA; V gene: TRBV4-1
CDR3 DNA: TGTGCCATCAGGGACGTCACAGGGGGCGCGGGATACAATGAGCAGTTCTTC; CDR3 protein: CAIRDVTGGAGYNEQFF; D gene: TRBD1; J gene: TRBJ2-1; clone size: NA; V gene: TRBV10-3
CDR3 DNA: TGTGCCAGCAGCTTAGGCGAGGGAATGAACACTGAAGCTTTCTTT; CDR3 protein: CASSLGEGMNTEAFF; D gene: NA; J gene: TRBJ1-1; clone size: few; V gene: TRBV7-8
CDR3 DNA: TGTGCCAGCAGTGCGGGGGCGGGGCGCGGAGGCCTTGGCTACACCTTC; CDR3 protein: CASSAGAGRGGLGYTF; D gene: NA; J gene: TRBJ1-2; clone size: NA; V gene: TRBV4-2
CDR3 DNA: TGTGCCAGTAGTTCCCAGAAGTTTGGACTCCAGCATTTT; CDR3 protein: CASSSQKFGLQHF; D gene: NA; J gene: TRBJ1-5; clone size: once; V gene: TRBV19
CDR3 DNA: TGTGCCAGCAGCCAAACCGGGACTAGCGGGGGGAATGAGCAGTTCTTC; CDR3 protein: CASSQTGTSGGNEQFF; D gene: TRBD2; J gene: TRBJ2-1; clone size: once; V gene: TRBV4-2
CDR3 DNA: TGTGCCAGCAGTTTTTGGCCCAGCGGGGGCACAGATACGCAGTATTTT; CDR3 protein: CASSFWPSGGTDTQYF; D gene: TRBD2; J gene: TRBJ2-3; clone size: NA; V gene: TRBV28
CDR3 DNA: TGTGCCAGTAGCAGCCTGGACAGGGGGATTACCGGGGAGCTGTTTTTT; CDR3 protein: CASSSLDRGITGELFF; D gene: TRBD1; J gene: TRBJ2-2; clone size: NA; V gene: TRBV19
CDR3 DNA: TGTGCCAGCAGCCCCGACAGAGGGGGCTACGAGCAGTACTTC; CDR3 protein: CASSPDRGGYEQYF; D gene: NA; J gene: TRBJ2-7; clone size: NA; V gene: TRBV11-3
CDR3 DNA: TGTGCCTCCAGGCAGGGGCCAATTACTGAAGCTTTCTTT; CDR3 protein: CASRQGPITEAFF; D gene: NA; J gene: TRBJ1-1; clone size: NA; V gene: TRBV2
CDR3 DNA: TGCAGCGTTGGGCGGGGAATCTCCTACGAGCAGTACTTC; CDR3 protein: CSVGRGISYEQYF; D gene: NA; J gene: TRBJ2-7; clone size: NA; V gene: TRBV29-1
CDR3 DNA: TGTGCCAGCTCACCACTGCAGAACAATGAGCAGTTCTTC; CDR3 protein: CASSPLQNNEQFF; D gene: NA; J gene: TRBJ2-1; clone size: once; V gene: TRBV18
CDR3 DNA: TGCGCCAGCAGTTACTCCGGGACTAGCGGTACAGATACGCAGTATTTT; CDR3 protein: CASSYSGTSGTDTQYF; D gene: TRBD2; J gene: TRBJ2-3; clone size: NA; V gene: TRBV5-1
CDR3 DNA: TGTGCCAGCAAAACCGGGACAAACTATGGCTACACCTTC; CDR3 protein: CASKTGTNYGYTF; D gene: NA; J gene: TRBJ1-2; clone size: NA; V gene: TRBV27
CDR3 DNA: TGTGCCAGCAGTGAAGGCAGGGCTTGGGGTCAGCCCCAGCATTTT; CDR3 protein: CASSEGRAWGQPQHF; D gene: NA; J gene: TRBJ1-5; clone size: NA; V gene: TRBV2
CDR3 DNA: TGTGCCAGCAGTCCCATACCGGCGGGAGGCCCTTCAAGGCAGGATACGCAGTATTTT; CDR3 protein: CASSPIPAGGPSRQDTQYF; D gene: TRBD2; J gene: TRBJ2-3; clone size: once; V gene: TRBV28
CDR3 DNA: TGCAGCGTCTCCGGGACTAACTATGGCTACACCTTC; CDR3 protein: CSVSGTNYGYTF; D gene: NA; J gene: TRBJ1-2; clone size: NA; V gene: TRBV29-1
CDR3 DNA: TGCGCCAGCAGCCCGGGACTAATGAACACTGAAGCTTTCTTT; CDR3 protein: CASSPGLMNTEAFF; D gene: NA; J gene: TRBJ1-1; clone size: NA; V gene: TRBV5-1
CDR3 DNA: TGTGCCAGCAGTGAGGGACAGGGGAGTGAGCAGTTCTTC; CDR3 protein: CASSEGQGSEQFF; D gene: TRBD1; J gene: TRBJ2-1; clone size: NA; V gene: TRBV25-1
CDR3 DNA: TGTGCCAGCAGCGAGTTCGGAGAACAGCCCCAGCATTTT; CDR3 protein: CASSEFGEQPQHF; D gene: NA; J gene: TRBJ1-5; clone size: once; V gene: TRBV11-2
CDR3 DNA: TGTGCCAGTAGTATGGGTGTCGGCGTGGCGGGAGAAATCTACAATGAGCAGTTCTTC; CDR3 protein: CASSMGVGVAGEIYNEQFF; D gene: TRBD2; J gene: TRBJ2-1; clone size: NA; V gene: TRBV19